The 23 T cell receptor beta chains presented below share a single source sample, sequenced in a study of T cell repertoires in cytomegalovirus infection. Each CDR3 protein gets one entry after TCRdb re-called the reads with MiXCR. The sample consists of roughly 730,000 distinct CDR3 sequences, roughly a third of them appearing once. These TCRs are of unknown antigen specificity. The specimen was cultured PBMCs, collected from culture after CMV antigen stimulation. These receptors were taken from a human donor in good health (CMV status not recorded). Some clones in this sample may be carry-over from other donors' samples.

This chain links TRBV15 with TRBJ2-5; a weak D match, TRBD1 (6 bases). The CDR3 covers 14 residues. Germline V gene sequence: CDR1 LNHNV, CDR2 YYDKDF (reference sequence). Deletions cut 1 base from V and 4 bases from J, with 10 bases between. The CDR3 protein is CATSRVRGRETQYF. CDR3 nucleotide sequence: TGTGCCACCAGCAGAGTGAGGGGGAGAGAGACCCAGTACTTC. Full variable domain (rest looked up from reference TRBV15 and TRBJ2-5): DAMVIQNPRYQVTQFGKPVTLSCSQTLNHNVMYWYQQKSSQAPKLLFHYYDKDFNNEADTPDNFQSRRPNTSFCFLDIRSPGLGDTAMYLCATSRVRGRETQYFGPGTRLLVL.

This clonotype was counted a few times. The V and J genes are TRBV4-2 and TRBJ1-4; 7 positions agree with TRBD1. V lost 2 bases and J lost 8; bases outside the gene matches: 8. Germline values: CDR1 LGHNA, CDR2 YNFKEQ. CDR3 length: 15 residues. CDR3 coding DNA: TGTGCCAGCAGCCAAAACAGGGGCTTTGGCGAAAAACTGTTTTTT. It encodes CASSQNRGFGEKLFF.

The V call is TRBV4-1, the J call TRBJ2-6; D not certain. Germline assignment: CDR1 MGHRA and CDR2 YSYEKL. The CDR3 loop spans 15 amino acids. The V gene lost 2 bases and the J gene lost 0 bases, with 5 bases spanning the gap. CDR3 amino acids: CASSQPRSGANVLTF. The CDR3 DNA reads as TGCGCCAGCAGCCAACCACGCTCTGGGGCCAACGTCCTGACTTTC.

The CDR3 sequence is CAISSGPRTYNEQFF. Here the CDR3 DNA reads TGTGCCATCAGCTCAGGACCGAGGACCTACAATGAGCAGTTCTTC. The rearrangement uses TRBV10-3 and TRBJ2-1; D remains ambiguous. Between the trimmed V and J ends, which lost 6 bases and 2 bases, there was a span of 14 bases. Germline V gene sequence: CDR1 ENHRY, CDR2 SYGVKD. The CDR3 consists of 15 residues.

V and J are TRBV7-8 and TRBJ1-5; D gene unclear. The CDR3 extends over 15 amino acids. From germline, CDR1 is SGHVS and CDR2 FQNEAQ. The germline V and J ends were trimmed by 1 base and 6 bases, with 13 bases remaining between them. CDR3 loop: CASSLVVGPIQPQHF. For the CDR3, the DNA is TGTGCCAGCAGCTTAGTTGTCGGCCCCATTCAGCCCCAGCATTTT.

This clonotype was counted only a few times. This rearrangement joins TRBV6-1 to TRBJ2-1; TRBD1 matches 9 bases. With 5 bases clipped from V and 9 bases from J, the junction kept 8 bases outside the gene matches. The CDR3 consists of 14 residues. CDR1 is MNHNS, CDR2 SASEGT, per germline. CDR3 sequence reads: CASSPGQGFSEQFF. As DNA, the CDR3 is TGTGCCAGCAGTCCGGGACAGGGTTTTAGTGAGCAGTTCTTC.

The rearrangement links TRBV10-3 to TRBJ2-3, with 9 bases aligning to TRBD2. With 10 bases clipped from V and 6 bases from J, the junction kept 11 bases outside the gene matches. CDR3 length: 14 amino acids. CDR1 and CDR2 (germline): ENHRY, SYGVKD. CDR3 sequence reads: CATGGGGATDTQYF. In nucleotides, the CDR3 is TGTGCCACCGGTGGCGGGGGGGCCACGGATACGCAGTATTTT.

This clonotype was detected a few times. The V call is TRBV7-8, the J call TRBJ1-1, with D possibly matching TRBD1 (6 bases). The V end was cut by 1 base, the J end by 6 bases, with 12 bases between. Germline V gene sequence: CDR1 SGHVS, CDR2 FQNEAQ. CDR3 length: 14 amino acids. In DNA form, the CDR3 reads TGTGCCAGCAGCTTAGACAGGGTCTACGCTGAAGCTTTCTTT. Its translation is CASSLDRVYAEAFF.

This chain links TRBV11-2 with TRBJ1-4; TRBD1 matches at 8 bases. The ends lost 3 bases at V and 6 bases at J; junction bases unmatched: 6. The CDR3 extends over 15 amino acids. CDR1 and CDR2 from the germline V gene are SGHAT and FQNNGV. The CDR3 region is CASSLWGQADEKLFF. As DNA, the CDR3 is TGTGCCAGCAGCTTGTGGGGACAGGCAGATGAAAAACTGTTTTTT.

The chain is built from TRBV19 and TRBJ1-5; D ambiguous. Germline assignment: CDR1 LNHDA and CDR2 SQIVND (reference sequence). V was trimmed by 6 bases and J by 6 bases, leaving 9 bases between them. CDR3 length: 12 residues. The CDR3 spells CASREMGQPQHF. The CDR3 nucleotides read TGTGCCAGTAGAGAGATGGGTCAGCCCCAGCATTTT.

In its sample, this clonotype was seen many times. CDR3 residues: CASSLGSLQAAFF. CDR3 DNA sequence: TGTGCCAGCAGCTTAGGGTCTCTTCAGGCAGCTTTCTTT. The chain combines TRBV7-2 with TRBJ1-1; no reliable D call. The CDR3 covers 13 residues. Deletions cut 1 base from V and 10 bases from J, with 13 bases between. Per germline, CDR1 SGHTA and CDR2 FQGNSA.

This clonotype was picked up a small number of times. The V and J genes are TRBV27 and TRBJ1-1; D might be TRBD1 (6 bases). CDR3 length: 14 residues. From germline, CDR1 is MNHEY and CDR2 SMNVEV (reference sequence). V dropped 5 bases and J dropped 6 bases, with 16 bases sitting between them. CDR3: CASSATGPGSEAFF. As DNA, the CDR3 is TGTGCCAGCAGTGCAACAGGGCCGGGCTCTGAAGCTTTCTTT.

This clonotype has more than one count but fewer than ten. V gene TRBV4-2 combines with J gene TRBJ1-1; D ambiguous. The germline CDR1 and CDR2 sequences are LGHNA and YNFKEQ. V was cut by 1 base and J by 8 bases, with 8 bases left in between. The CDR3 runs to 12 residues. CDR3 sequence (DNA): TGTGCCAGCAGCCAAGTCAACAGCGAAGCTTTCTTT. This encodes CASSQVNSEAFF.

V and J are TRBV20-1 and TRBJ2-5; a possible D gene is TRBD2 (6 bases). The ends were cut back, 0 bases at V and 2 bases at J, with 16 bases in the middle. The CDR3 is made up of 16 amino acids. Per germline, CDR1 DFQATT and CDR2 SNEGSKA (reference sequence). CDR3 residues: CSARDPLGGIQETQYF. The CDR3 bases are TGCAGTGCTAGAGACCCCCTTGGCGGGATACAAGAGACCCAGTACTTC.

This clonotype was counted between two and nine times. The chain uses TRBV5-4 and TRBJ2-3, with D tentatively TRBD1 (6 bases). Trimming removed 5 bases from V and 0 bases from J, with 16 bases in between. CDR1 and CDR2 from the germline V gene are SGHNT and YYREEE (reference sequence). The CDR3 totals 16 residues. CDR3 nucleotides: TGTGCCAGCAGACCGGACAGTAGCCCTAGCACAGATACGCAGTATTTT. The encoded protein is CASRPDSSPSTDTQYF.

V is TRBV4-1 and J is TRBJ1-1; D unclear. Germline assignment: CDR1 MGHRA and CDR2 YSYEKL. Between the trimmed V and J ends, which lost 0 bases and 3 bases, there was a span of 17 bases. The CDR3 runs to 17 residues. CDR3 loop: CASSQEYLRQTDTEAFF. The CDR3 DNA reads as TGCGCCAGCAGCCAAGAGTACCTGCGGCAGACCGACACTGAAGCTTTCTTT.

The chain uses TRBV12-3 or TRBV12-4 and TRBJ1-6, with 10 nucleotides matching TRBD1. Germline trimming cut 10 bases from V and 7 bases from J; bases unmatched to any gene: 4. The CDR3 totals 13 residues. The CDR3: CATAGQGNSPLHF. The CDR3 DNA is TGTGCCACCGCGGGACAGGGGAATTCACCCCTCCACTTT.

In its sample, this clonotype was seen many times. The V and J genes are TRBV7-2 and TRBJ2-5; 9 bases match TRBD2. CDR1 is SGHTA and CDR2 is FQGNSA in the germline V gene. This CDR3 comprises 17 residues. V shed 8 bases, J shed 2 bases, and the junction held 15 bases outside the gene matches. As DNA, the CDR3 is TGTGCCAGCTCCCCACCAGGGCTAGCGGGGCTTCAAGAGACCCAGTACTTC. Translating it yields CASSPPGLAGLQETQYF. Together with reference TRBV7-2 and TRBJ2-5, the CDR3 gives the full variable domain: GAGVSQSPSNKVTEKGKDVELRCDPISGHTALYWYRQSLGQGLEFLIYFQGNSAPDKSGLPSDRFSAERTGGSVSTLTIQRTQQEDSAVYLCASSPPGLAGLQETQYFGPGTRLLVL.

The V call is TRBV6-1, the J call TRBJ1-5, with D uncertain. CDR3 size: 17 residues. V lost 3 bases, J lost 0 bases, and 15 bases lay in between. Germline V gene sequence: CDR1 MNHNS, CDR2 SASEGT. The CDR3, as DNA: TGTGCCAGCAGTGAGAGTGGGATGGACTATAGCAATCAGCCCCAGCATTTT. Its translation is CASSESGMDYSNQPQHF.

The CDR3 spells CASSPTNYEQYF. The CDR3 DNA sequence: TGTGCCAGCAGCCCGACAAACTACGAGCAGTACTTC. The chain combines TRBV7-6 with TRBJ2-7; no firm D call. The CDR3 contains 12 residues. Germline CDR1 SGHVS, CDR2 FNYEAQ. The germline V and J ends were trimmed by 5 bases and 3 bases, with 8 bases remaining between them.

This chain connects TRBV29-1 to TRBJ1-3; D uncertain. The V and J ends lost 4 bases and 2 bases respectively, with 6 bases between them. The V gene's germline CDR1 is SQVTM and CDR2 ANQGSEA. CDR3 length: 12 amino acids. The CDR3 region has the DNA TGCAGCGTTGCTGTGGCTGGAAACACCATATATTTT. Its protein is CSVAVAGNTIYF.

The chain recombines TRBV20-1 with TRBJ2-7, with a possible D match to TRBD1 (6 bases). Per germline, CDR1 DFQATT and CDR2 SNEGSKA (reference sequence). Trimming took 3 bases from V and 12 from J, leaving 21 bases between them. The CDR3 loop spans 13 amino acids. The CDR3 region is CSASPPETGGLYF. DNA for the CDR3: TGCAGTGCTAGCCCTCCGGAGACAGGTGGTTTGTACTTC.

This chain uses TRBV4-1 with TRBJ2-7, with D possibly matching TRBD1 (6 bases). The CDR3 sequence is 16 residues long. V was shortened by 1 base and J by 2 bases, with 15 bases between the two germline ends. Germline-derived CDR1 and CDR2 are MGHRA and YSYEKL. CDR3 DNA: TGCGCCAGCAGCCAAGGATTACGGACAGTTACCTACGAGCAGTACTTC. Encoded protein: CASSQGLRTVTYEQYF.